The clone carrying this TCR beta chain was observed a handful of times. Its target is unknown. The sample originates from a study of identical twins. The CDR3 spans 14 residues. Germline CDR1 is DFQATT and CDR2 is SNEGSKA (reference sequence). The V segment lost 6 bases and the J segment 6 bases; nucleotides outside the gene matches: 10. Findings of the study overall: With abundant cord blood beta clonotypes, insertions were fewer; memory repertoires showed no such pattern.

Through template switching, a universal primer site was introduced, and the cDNA contained unique molecular identifiers. MiXCR, applied by TCRdb to the 5' RACE reads, yields one record per CDR3 protein. The sample records roughly 490,000 distinct CDR3 sequences, approximately 14% being singletons. Separately, the same data were catalogued under a study of yellow fever vaccine responses in identical twins.

Source material: CD4+ T cells sorted from blood. This chain connects TRBV20-1 to TRBJ1-5, with 8 bases matching TRBD1. This sequence originates from a woman in her late teens or twenties in good health. This CDR3 reads CSAAADREGQPQHF. The CDR3 DNA follows: TGCAGTGCGGCCGCGGACAGGGAAGGTCAGCCCCAGCATTTT.